This TCR beta chain derives from a study of T cell responses to AZD1222 COVID-19 vaccine. The method was immunoSEQ multiplex PCR; TCRdb's version includes in-frame clones alone and lacks a portion of them. The data show some 150,000 clones, 70% to 90% seen once. The count of this clone is one. The antigen is not known. Study-wide results and limits: White British people made up most donors, females outnumbered males, and clonal diversity was possibly underestimated. Baseline seropositivity occurred in only 5 to 7 AZD1222 recipients.

The germline CDR1 and CDR2 sequences are SGHRS and YFSETQ. This CDR3 spans 15 amino acids. Trimming removed 0 bases from V and 8 bases from J, with 12 bases in between. The sequence came from an adult who received the AZD1222 COVID-19 vaccine. The chain carries TRBV5-1 and TRBJ1-6, with D hard to call. Sequences were derived from peripheral blood, sampled 28 days after the second AZD1222 dose. The CDR3, as DNA: TGCGCCAGCAGCTTGGTAGGCGGGTCGGATTCACCCCTCCACTTT. Translation: CASSLVGGSDSPLHF.